The clone carrying this TCR beta chain was found a few times. Its target is not known. The CDR3 runs 14 residues. The germline V gene encodes CDR1 MNHNS and CDR2 SASEGT. V was trimmed by 6 bases and J by 6 bases, leaving 17 bases between them. The data derive from a study of vaccination and CD4 T cells after COVID-19. Across the study: Two-dose vaccination with either BNT162b2 or mRNA-1273 was given to participants. Controls had a CEFX pool, an HIV-1 Nef pool, or no peptide added. Samples after vaccination came a median approximately 70 days past dose two, ranging 14 to 241.

The assay that was used to sequence DNA from cultured CD4+ T cells was the Oncomine TCR Beta short-read assay. Using its own MiXCR run on the PCR reads, TCRdb lists one record per CDR3 protein. This sample carries 20,000 to 30,000 distinct CDR3 sequences, roughly 40% of them seen once, and the ten largest clones take approximately 10%. Indicated treatment: approximately 9-day PBMC culture with coronavirus spike peptide pools or control peptides (ViraFEST assay). The sequence derives from a human donor who had recovered from COVID-19. This sequence joins TRBV6-1 and TRBJ1-1; D remains ambiguous. Sample: CD4+ T cells from blood, cultured in vitro. CDR3: CASSSTRYNAEAFF. CDR3 in DNA: TGTGCCAGCAGCTCGACAAGATATAACGCTGAAGCTTTCTTT.